One sample yielded the 3 T cell receptor beta chains listed below, sequenced in a study of identical twins. MiXCR was run by TCRdb on the 5' RACE reads, yielding one entry per CDR3 protein. Of approximately 240,000 distinct CDR3 sequences listed, roughly 13% are singletons. The sequencing input was memory (CD45RO+) T cells sorted from blood. The source is a woman aged 18-29 years in good health.

This sequence joins TRBV11-2 and TRBJ2-1; TRBD2 aligns across 7 bases. The CDR3 is made up of 15 amino acids. V dropped 5 bases and J dropped 8; count of bases not matched to a gene: 12. In germline, CDR1 is SGHAT, CDR2 FQNNGV. The CDR3 nucleotides are TGTGCCAGCAGCCGCTTGACTGGCGGGAGCTATGAGCAGTTCTTC. It encodes CASSRLTGGSYEQFF.

The sample holds many counts of this clonotype. The chain has TRBV12-3 or TRBV12-4 and TRBJ2-1; the D gene could be TRBD1 or TRBD2 (6 bases each). This CDR3 has 15 residues. The V gene lost 6 bases and the J gene lost 6 bases, with 18 bases spanning the gap. In DNA, the CDR3 is TGTGCCAGCAGGTACACCGGGGGCGCCTCCAATGAGCAGTTCTTC. Its protein is CASRYTGGASNEQFF.

This clonotype came up a few times. The chain joins TRBV28 to TRBJ1-2; D is perhaps TRBD1 (5 bases). The CDR3 runs to 13 residues. The germline V gene has CDR1 MDHEN and CDR2 SYDVKM. Trimming left V 7 bases short and J 6 bases short, with 15 bases between. CDR3 DNA: TGTGCCAGCACTAGCGCCGGGGGGAATGGCTACACCTTC. This codes for CASTSAGGNGYTF.